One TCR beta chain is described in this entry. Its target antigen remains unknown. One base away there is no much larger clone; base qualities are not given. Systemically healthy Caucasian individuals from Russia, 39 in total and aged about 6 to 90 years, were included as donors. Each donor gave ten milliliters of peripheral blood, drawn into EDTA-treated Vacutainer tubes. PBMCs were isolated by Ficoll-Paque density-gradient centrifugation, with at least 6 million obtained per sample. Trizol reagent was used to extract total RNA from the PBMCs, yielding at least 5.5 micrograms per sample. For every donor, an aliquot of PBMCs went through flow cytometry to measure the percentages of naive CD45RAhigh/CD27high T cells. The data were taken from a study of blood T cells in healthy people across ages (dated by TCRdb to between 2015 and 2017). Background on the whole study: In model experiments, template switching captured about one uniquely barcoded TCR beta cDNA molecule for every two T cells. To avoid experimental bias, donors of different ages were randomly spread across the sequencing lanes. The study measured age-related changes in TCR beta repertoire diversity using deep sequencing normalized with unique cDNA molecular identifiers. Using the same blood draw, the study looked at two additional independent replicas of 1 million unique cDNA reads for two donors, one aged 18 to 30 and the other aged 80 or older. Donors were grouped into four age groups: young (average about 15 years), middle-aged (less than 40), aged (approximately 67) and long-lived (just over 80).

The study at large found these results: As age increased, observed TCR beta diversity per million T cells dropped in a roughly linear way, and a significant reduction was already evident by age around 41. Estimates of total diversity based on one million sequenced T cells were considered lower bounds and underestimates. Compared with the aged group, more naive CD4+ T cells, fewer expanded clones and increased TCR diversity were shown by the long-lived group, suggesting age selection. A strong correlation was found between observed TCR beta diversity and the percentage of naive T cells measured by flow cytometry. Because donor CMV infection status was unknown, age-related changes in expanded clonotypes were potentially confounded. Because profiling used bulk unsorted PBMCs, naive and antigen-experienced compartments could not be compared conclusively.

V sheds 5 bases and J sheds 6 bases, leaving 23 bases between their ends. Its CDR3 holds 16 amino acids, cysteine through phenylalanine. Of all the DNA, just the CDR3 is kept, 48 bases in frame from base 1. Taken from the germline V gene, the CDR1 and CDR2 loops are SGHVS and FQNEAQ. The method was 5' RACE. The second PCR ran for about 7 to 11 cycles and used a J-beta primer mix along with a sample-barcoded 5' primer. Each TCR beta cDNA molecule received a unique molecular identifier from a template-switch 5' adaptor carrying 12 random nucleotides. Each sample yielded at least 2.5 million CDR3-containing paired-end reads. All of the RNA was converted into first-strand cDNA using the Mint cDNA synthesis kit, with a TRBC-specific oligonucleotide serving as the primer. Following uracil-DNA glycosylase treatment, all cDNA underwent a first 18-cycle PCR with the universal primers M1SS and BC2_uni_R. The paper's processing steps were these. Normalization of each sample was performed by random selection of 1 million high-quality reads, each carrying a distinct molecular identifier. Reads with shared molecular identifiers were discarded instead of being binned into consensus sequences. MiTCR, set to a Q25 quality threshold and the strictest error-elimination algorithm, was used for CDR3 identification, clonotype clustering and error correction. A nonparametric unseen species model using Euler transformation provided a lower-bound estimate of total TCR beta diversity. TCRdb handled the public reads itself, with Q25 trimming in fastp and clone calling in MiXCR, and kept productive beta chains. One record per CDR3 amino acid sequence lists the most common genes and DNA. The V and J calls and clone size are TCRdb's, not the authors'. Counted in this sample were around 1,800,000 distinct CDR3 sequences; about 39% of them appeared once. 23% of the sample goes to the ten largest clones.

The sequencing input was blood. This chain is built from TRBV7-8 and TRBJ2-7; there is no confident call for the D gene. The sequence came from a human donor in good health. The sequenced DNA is TGTGCCAGCAGCCTTGGTGTTTCCCCGCGTTATTCCGAGCAGTACTTC. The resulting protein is CASSLGVSPRYSEQYF.